This T cell receptor beta chain came from a study of blood T cells in healthy people across ages (dated by TCRdb to 2015 to 2017). Regarding the complete study: Template switching captured roughly one uniquely barcoded TCR beta cDNA molecule per two T cells in model experiments. The study measured age-related changes in TCR beta repertoire diversity using deep sequencing normalized with unique cDNA molecular identifiers. Four age groups were formed from the donors: young (average roughly 16 years), middle-aged (around 41), aged (about 62) and long-lived (more than 75). Using the same blood draw, the study looked at two additional independent replicas of 1 million unique cDNA reads for two donors, one aged 18 to 30 and the other aged 80 or older. To avoid experimental bias, donors of different ages were randomly spread across the sequencing lanes.

Overall study results and their limits: Estimates of total diversity based on one million sequenced T cells were considered lower bounds and underestimates. Because profiling used bulk unsorted PBMCs, naive and antigen-experienced compartments could not be compared conclusively. Observed TCR beta diversity correlated strongly with the percentage of naive T cells measured by flow cytometry. Donor CMV infection status was unknown, potentially confounding age-related changes in expanded clonotypes. As age increased, observed TCR beta diversity per million T cells dropped in a roughly linear way, and a significant reduction was already evident by age around 41. Compared with the aged group, the long-lived group had more naive CD4+ T cells, fewer expanded clones and increased TCR diversity, a pattern suggesting age selection.

CDR1 is given as DFQATT and CDR2 as SNEGSKA, both from the germline V gene (reference sequence). V is shortened by 4 bases, J by 4 bases, and the region joining them spans 6 bases. Taken from cysteine to phenylalanine, the CDR3 has 11 residues. Only the CDR3 portion is preserved as DNA: 33 bases, with reading frame beginning at the first base. The method was 5' RACE. This sample was sequenced with an Illumina HiSeq 2500. A second roughly 7 to 11 cycle PCR used a sample-barcoded 5' primer and a J-beta primer mix. A unique molecular identifier was introduced onto each TCR beta cDNA molecule by a template-switch 5' adaptor carrying 12 random nucleotides. Each sample yielded at least 2.5 million CDR3-containing paired-end reads. First-strand cDNA synthesis was performed from all RNA using the Mint cDNA synthesis kit, with priming by a TRBC-specific oligonucleotide. Following uracil-DNA glycosylase treatment, all cDNA underwent a first 18-cycle PCR with the universal primers M1SS and BC2_uni_R. The authors' pipeline ran thus. Normalization of each sample was performed by random selection of 1 million high-quality reads, each carrying a distinct molecular identifier. Reads sharing molecular identifiers were discarded rather than binned into consensus sequences. CDR3 identification, clonotype clustering and error correction used MiTCR with a Q25 quality threshold and the strictest error-elimination algorithm. Lower-bound total TCR beta diversity was estimated with a nonparametric unseen species model using Euler transformation. TCRdb reworked the public reads: Q25 trimming with fastp, MiXCR clone assembly, productive beta chains retained. Records with the same CDR3 protein are collapsed into one entry carrying the most frequent genes and DNA. TCRdb, not the original authors, processed these V and J calls. This sample has roughly 800,000 distinct CDR3 sequences in its table, and roughly 60% of those were observed once. Clones ranked in the top ten supply about 20% of the sample.

Donors were under 40 systemically healthy Caucasian individuals from Russia aged roughly 6 to 100 years. Roughly 10 milliliters of peripheral blood were collected from each donor into EDTA-treated Vacutainer tubes. PBMCs were isolated by Ficoll-Paque density-gradient centrifugation, with at least 7 million obtained per sample. Trizol reagent was used to extract total RNA from PBMCs, with at least 6 micrograms per sample. For every donor, an aliquot of PBMCs went through flow cytometry to measure the percentages of naive CD45RAhigh/CD27high T cells. This clonotype was detected once. Its antigen remains unidentified. Base qualities are not at hand, and no much larger clone is one base apart.

The sequence came from a man aged 30-40 years in good health. The sequence is built from TRBV20-1 and TRBJ2-3, with the D gene not confidently named. The sample consisted of blood. The CDR3 amino acid sequence is: CSAKGADTQYF. The DNA is TGCAGTGCTAAGGGCGCAGATACGCAGTATTTT.